The clone carrying this TCR beta chain is classed as medium-sized. The antigen remains undetermined. Every molecule of TCR cDNA had its own unique molecular identifier. MiXCR, applied by TCRdb to the 5' RACE reads, yields one record per CDR3 protein. In the table there are roughly 5,300 distinct CDR3 sequences, roughly 24% of which are singletons. The time point denotes: sample taken at primary tumor resection. Sequencing was performed on whole RNA extracted from tumor and nontumor lung tissue, or from frozen PBMC, and the material was left unsorted. 55 to 80 TRACERx patients with early, untreated non-small cell lung cancer donated samples. This sample was taken from a study of spatial heterogeneity in lung cancer. The wider study: In the raw reads, each unique TCR and UMI combination was present more than ten times on average. Regarding the study as a whole: Follow-up blood showed ubiquitous expanded tumor TCRs less than blood at resection did.

This CDR3 contains 13 residues. Germline-derived CDR1 and CDR2 are LGHDT and YNNKEL (reference sequence). The V end lost 0 bases, the J end lost 5 bases, and 2 bases lay between the germline ends. This clonotype originated in a male donor with early-stage non-small cell lung cancer. The input for sequencing was PBMCs, taken at surgery. The chain uses TRBV3-1 and TRBJ1-6, with unresolved D. The CDR3 nucleotides are TGTGCCAGCAGCCAAGAAGATAATTCACCCCTCCACTTT. This sequence encodes CASSQEDNSPLHF.